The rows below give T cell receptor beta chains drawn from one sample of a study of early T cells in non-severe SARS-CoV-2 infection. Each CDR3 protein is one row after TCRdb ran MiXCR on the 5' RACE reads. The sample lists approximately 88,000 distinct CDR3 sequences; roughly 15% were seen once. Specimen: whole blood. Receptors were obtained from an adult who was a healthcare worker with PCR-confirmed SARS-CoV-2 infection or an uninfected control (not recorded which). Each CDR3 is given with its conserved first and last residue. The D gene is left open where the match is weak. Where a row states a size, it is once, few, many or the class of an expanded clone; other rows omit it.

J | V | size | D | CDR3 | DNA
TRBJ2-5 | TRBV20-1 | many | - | CSARVGALAQETQYF | TGCAGTGCTAGAGTCGGGGCTCTGGCACAAGAGACCCAGTACTTC
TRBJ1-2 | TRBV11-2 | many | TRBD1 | CASSLEGDRGYGYTF | TGTGCCAGCAGCTTAGAAGGGGACAGGGGCTATGGCTACACCTTC
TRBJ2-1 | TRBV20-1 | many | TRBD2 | CSASIGLAGFSYNEQFF | TGCAGTGCTTCCATAGGACTAGCGGGGTTCTCCTACAATGAGCAGTTCTTC
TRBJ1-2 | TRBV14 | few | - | CASSQDFVLSVLSRGYTF | TGTGCCAGCAGCCAAGATTTTGTGCTGTCTGTTTTATCGCGGGGCTACACCTTC
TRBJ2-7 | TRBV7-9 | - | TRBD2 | CASSRALAGVYEQYF | TGTGCCAGCAGCCGAGCCTTGGCGGGGGTCTACGAGCAGTACTTC
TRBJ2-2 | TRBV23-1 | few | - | CASGSAGSAGELFF | TGCGCCAGCGGATCGGCAGGGTCAGCCGGGGAGCTGTTTTTT
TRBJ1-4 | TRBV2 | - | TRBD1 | CASSETGAEKLFF | TGTGCCAGCTCCGAAACAGGGGCTGAAAAACTGTTTTTT
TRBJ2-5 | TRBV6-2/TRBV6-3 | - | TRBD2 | CASSYASGGWETQYF | TGTGCCAGCAGTTACGCTAGCGGGGGATGGGAGACCCAGTACTTC
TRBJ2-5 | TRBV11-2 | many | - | CASSHANRGRQETQYF | TGTGCCAGCAGCCACGCGAACCGGGGACGCCAAGAGACCCAGTACTTC
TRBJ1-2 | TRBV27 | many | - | CASSSLTGLGSGGMSYTF | TGTGCCAGCAGTTCCCTGACAGGTTTGGGGAGTGGGGGTATGAGCTACACCTTC
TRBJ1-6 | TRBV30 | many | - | CAWSRAGRSSYNSPLHF | TGTGCCTGGAGTCGGGCAGGCAGGAGCTCCTATAATTCACCCCTCCACTTT
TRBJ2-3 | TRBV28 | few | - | CASNQSRGPHTDTQYF | TGTGCCAGCAACCAATCCCGGGGGCCGCACACAGATACGCAGTATTTT
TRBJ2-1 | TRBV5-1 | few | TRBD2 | CASSPGTTTRNEQFF | TGCGCCAGCAGCCCCGGGACTACAACTAGAAATGAGCAGTTCTTC
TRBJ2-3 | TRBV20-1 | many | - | CSARIWGAGDTQYF | TGCAGTGCTAGAATCTGGGGGGCAGGGGATACGCAGTATTTT
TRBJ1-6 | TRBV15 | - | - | CATSRSRVEESSPLHF | TGTGCCACCAGCAGATCCAGGGTCGAGGAGAGTTCACCCCTCCACTTT
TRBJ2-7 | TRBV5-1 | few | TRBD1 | CASSHPEKTGSREQYF | TGCGCCAGCAGCCACCCCGAGAAGACAGGGTCTCGGGAGCAGTACTTC
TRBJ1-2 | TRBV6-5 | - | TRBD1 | CASSPTGVDGYTF | TGTGCCAGCAGTCCGACAGGGGTCGACGGCTACACCTTC
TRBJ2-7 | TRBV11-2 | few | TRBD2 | CASSLDLAGDEQYF | TGTGCCAGCAGCTTAGACCTAGCGGGGGACGAGCAGTACTTC
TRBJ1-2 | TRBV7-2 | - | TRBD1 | CASSPSTGGHGYTF | TGTGCCAGCAGCCCCTCAACAGGGGGCCATGGCTACACCTTC
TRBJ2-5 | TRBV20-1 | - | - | CSASVFGDVRQETQYF | TGCAGTGCTAGCGTCTTCGGGGACGTAAGACAAGAGACCCAGTACTTC
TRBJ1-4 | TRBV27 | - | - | CASSLSIQGWQKLFF | TGTGCCAGCAGTTTATCGATCCAGGGATGGCAAAAACTGTTTTTT
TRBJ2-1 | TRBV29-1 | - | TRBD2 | CSVGLADYEQFF | TGCAGCGTGGGACTAGCGGACTATGAGCAGTTCTTC
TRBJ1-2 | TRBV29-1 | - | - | CSVYLDGYTF | TGCAGCGTTTATCTTGATGGCTACACCTTC
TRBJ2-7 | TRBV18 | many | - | CASSPPLSPTYEQYF | TGTGCCAGCTCACCACCGCTCAGCCCCACCTACGAGCAGTACTTC
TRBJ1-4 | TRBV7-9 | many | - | CASSFPGRGLEEKLFF | TGTGCCAGCAGCTTCCCGGGGCGGGGATTAGAAGAAAAACTGTTTTTT
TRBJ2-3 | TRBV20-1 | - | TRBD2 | CSARGGGESTDTQYF | TGCAGTGCCCGTGGCGGGGGGGAGAGCACAGATACGCAGTATTTT
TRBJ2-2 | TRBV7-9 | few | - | CASSLTLTGAGELFF | TGTGCCAGCAGCTTAACACTCACGGGGGCCGGGGAGCTGTTTTTT
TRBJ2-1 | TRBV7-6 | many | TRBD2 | CASSLTSGVSYNEQFF | TGTGCCAGCAGCTTGACTAGCGGGGTCTCCTACAATGAGCAGTTCTTC
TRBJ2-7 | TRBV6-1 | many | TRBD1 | CASTTGGTGEQYF | TGTGCCAGCACGACAGGGGGGACGGGGGAGCAGTACTTC
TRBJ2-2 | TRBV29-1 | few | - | CSVFLNTGELFF | TGCAGCGTCTTTTTGAACACCGGGGAGCTGTTTTTT
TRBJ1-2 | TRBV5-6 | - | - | CASGGDGGYTF | TGTGCCTCGGGAGGGGATGGAGGCTACACCTTC
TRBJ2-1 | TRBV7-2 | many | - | CASSLGSEQFF | TGTGCCAGCAGCTTAGGAAGTGAGCAGTTCTTC
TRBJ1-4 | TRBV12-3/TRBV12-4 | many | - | CASSHTDTNEKLFF | TGTGCCAGCAGTCATACGGACACTAATGAAAAACTGTTTTTT
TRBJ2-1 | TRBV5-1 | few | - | CASSLDLVYNEQFF | TGCGCCAGCAGCTTGGACCTAGTCTACAATGAGCAGTTCTTC
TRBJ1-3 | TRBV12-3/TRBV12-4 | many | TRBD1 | CASRPQGPSGNTIYF | TGTGCCAGCAGGCCACAGGGGCCCTCTGGAAACACCATATATTTT
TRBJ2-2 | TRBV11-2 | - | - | CASSSEANTGELIF | TGTGCCAGCAGCTCCGAGGCGAACACCGGGGAGCTGATTTTT
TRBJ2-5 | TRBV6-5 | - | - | CASSYHTRETQYF | TGTGCCAGCAGTTACCACACACGCGAGACCCAGTACTTC
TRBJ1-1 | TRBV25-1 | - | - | CASSEYNTEAFF | TGTGCCAGCAGTGAGTATAACACTGAAGCTTTCTTT
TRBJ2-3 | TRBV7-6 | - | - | CASSPIGDTQYF | TGTGCCAGCAGCCCCATTGGGGATACGCAGTATTTT
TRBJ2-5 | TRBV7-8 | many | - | CASSLAEGAGGTQYF | TGTGCCAGCAGCTTAGCGGAGGGCGCAGGAGGGACCCAGTACTTC
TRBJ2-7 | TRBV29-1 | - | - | CSVDRAVGGEQYF | TGCAGCGTTGACCGCGCGGTGGGTGGAGAGCAGTACTTC
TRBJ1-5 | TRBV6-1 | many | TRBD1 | CASSEAPGQVSNQPQHF | TGTGCCAGCAGTGAAGCTCCGGGACAGGTGAGCAATCAGCCCCAGCATTTT